This entry lists 18 T cell receptor beta chains sequenced from one sample in a study of shared clonotypes between healthy human individuals. Naive CD8 populations comprised CD45RO-negative cells positively selected for CCR7, excluding terminally differentiated effector memory CD45RA+ cells. TCRdb's copy holds only in-frame clones and misses some; the assay was immunoSEQ multiplex PCR. The data hold more than 600,000 clones, with 92% observed a single time. The sequenced material came from naive CD8+ T cells sorted from blood. The receptors stem from a man aged 25-45 years in good health.

Points on this clone: A read error may account for a junction end that differs from germline. The sample carries other DNA sequences with the same CDR3. V usage is TRBV5-1 and J usage is TRBJ2-7; D uncertain. Germline loops: CDR1 SGHRS, CDR2 YFSETQ. This CDR3 has 13 amino acids. In DNA form, the CDR3 reads TGCGCCAGTAGCTTGGCCCGTGGTAACGAGCAGTACTTC. This gives the protein CASSLARGNEQYF.

This chain connects TRBV5-1 to TRBJ1-1; maybe TRBD1 (5 bases). This CDR3 has 16 amino acids. V was shortened by 6 bases and J by 0 bases, with 18 bases between the two germline ends. The germline V gene has CDR1 SGHRS and CDR2 YFSETQ. The CDR3 loop is CASNPGTNFMNTEAFF. CDR3 DNA: TGCGCCAGCAACCCCGGGACGAACTTCATGAACACTGAAGCTTTCTTT.

This chain joins TRBV7-8 and TRBJ2-7; D possibly corresponds to TRBD1 (6 bases). Germline V gene data show CDR1 as SGHVS and CDR2 as FQNEAQ. The CDR3 runs to 14 residues. The germline V and J ends were trimmed by 5 bases and 1 base, with 12 bases remaining between them. The CDR3 loop reads CASSLRGVSYEQYF. CDR3 nucleotide sequence: TGTGCCAGCAGCCTCAGGGGTGTTTCCTACGAGCAGTACTTC.

This rearrangement joins TRBV28 to TRBJ2-6; maybe TRBD2 (5 bases). Germline CDR1 MDHEN, CDR2 SYDVKM. The CDR3 spans 15 residues. Trimming shortened V by 7 bases and J by 3 bases, and 13 bases separated the two germline ends. The CDR3 sequence: CASTTGISGANVLTF. The DNA of the CDR3 is TGTGCCAGCACCACCGGGATCAGTGGGGCCAACGTCCTGACTTTC.

The CDR3 DNA sequence: TGTGCCAGTAGTATTTTGGACATGCCCCTATATGGCTACACCTTC. It yields the protein CASSILDMPLYGYTF. The rearrangement uses TRBV19 and TRBJ1-2, with a weak D call TRBD1 (5 bases). The V gene lost 3 bases and the J gene lost 5 bases, with 16 bases spanning the gap. The CDR3 spans 15 residues. Germline V gene sequence: CDR1 LNHDA, CDR2 SQIVND (reference sequence).

J is TRBJ2-7 and V is TRBV7-8; 7 bases are shared with TRBD1. CDR3 size: 16 residues. J was trimmed by 1 base and V by 0 bases; bases with no gene match: 6. From germline, CDR1 is SGHVS and CDR2 FQNEAQ. The CDR3 loop reads CASSLARGQPSYEQYF. CDR3 DNA sequence: TGTGCCAGCAGCTTAGCTAGGGGACAGCCTTCCTACGAGCAGTACTTC.

The chain is built from TRBV4-1 and TRBJ2-5; unclear D gene. Germline CDR1 and CDR2: MGHRA and YSYEKL. Trimming left V 3 bases short and J 0 bases short, with 8 bases between. The CDR3 is made up of 14 amino acids. This chain's CDR3 is CASSQVPYQETQYF. In DNA, the CDR3 is TGCGCCAGCAGCCAGGTGCCGTACCAAGAGACCCAGTACTTC.

The chain has TRBV5-8 and TRBJ2-7, with D possibly matching TRBD2 (7 bases). CDR1 SGHTS and CDR2 YDEGEE come from the germline V gene. This CDR3 is 15 amino acids long. V dropped 4 bases and J dropped 0 bases, with 14 bases sitting between them. The CDR3 is CASSPGGYSSYEQYF. The CDR3 region has the DNA TGTGCCAGCAGCCCGGGGGGCTATAGCTCCTACGAGCAGTACTTC.

This clone turned up a few times. V and J are TRBV28 and TRBJ2-7, with 10 bases lining up with TRBD1. The CDR3 contains 16 residues. The ends lost 5 bases at V and 6 bases at J; junction bases unmatched: 13. CDR1 is MDHEN and CDR2 is SYDVKM in the germline V gene. CDR3 bases: TGTGCCAGCAGTAACTTCGGGACAGGGGTCTTGGGCGAGCAGTACTTC. It yields the protein CASSNFGTGVLGEQYF.

The chain employs TRBV5-6 and TRBJ1-2; 7 bases are a match to TRBD1. Trimming took 2 bases from V and 3 from J; bases not matched to a gene: 1. The CDR3 contains 13 residues. In germline, CDR1 is SGHDT, CDR2 YYEEEE. The CDR3: CASSFTGDYGYTF. The DNA for the CDR3 is TGTGCCAGCAGCTTCACAGGGGACTATGGCTACACCTTC. Combining the CDR3 with reference TRBV5-6 and TRBJ1-2 gives the whole variable domain DAGVTQSPTHLIKTRGQQVTLRCSPKSGHDTVSWYQQALGQGPQFIFQYYEEEERQRGNFPDRFSGHQFPNYSSELNVNALLLGDSALYLCASSFTGDYGYTFGSGTRLTVV.

The chain links TRBV6-6 to TRBJ1-4; 10 bases map to TRBD1. The length of the CDR3 is 16 residues. Germline values: CDR1 MNHNY, CDR2 SVGAGI (reference sequence). The V and J ends lost 1 base and 6 bases, in that order; junction bases with no gene match: 5. The CDR3: CASSYLGDRGHEKLFF. DNA for the CDR3: TGTGCCAGCAGTTACTTAGGGGACAGGGGTCATGAAAAACTGTTTTTT.

The J gene is TRBJ1-3, the V gene TRBV11-2, with D possibly matching TRBD1 (6 bases). The CDR3 is 16 residues long. The V end lost 2 bases, the J end lost 0 bases, and 11 bases lay between the germline ends. The germline V gene has CDR1 SGHAT and CDR2 FQNNGV. The chain's CDR3 is CASSLTGGSSGNTIYF. The CDR3 coding sequence is TGTGCCAGCAGCTTAACTGGGGGCAGCTCTGGAAACACCATATATTTT.

The chain has TRBV27 and TRBJ1-2; 8 bases map to TRBD1. This CDR3 has 15 amino acids. The germline gives CDR1 MNHEY, CDR2 SMNVEV (reference sequence). V was pared by 6 bases and J by 4 bases, with 10 bases of the junction left unmatched. CDR3 in DNA: TGTGCCAGCAGCACTATCCCGGGACAGGTCTATGGCTACACCTTC. It codes for CASSTIPGQVYGYTF.

This chain joins TRBV28 and TRBJ2-7; perhaps D is TRBD1 or TRBD2 (5 bases each). Trimming took 2 bases from V and 1 from J, leaving 12 bases between them. The CDR3 sequence is 15 residues long. Germline V CDR1 and CDR2: MDHEN, SYDVKM. CDR3 in DNA: TGTGCCAGCAGTTTACGGGGCGCCGGTTCCTACGAGCAGTACTTC. It yields the protein CASSLRGAGSYEQYF.

The chain has TRBV18 and TRBJ2-7, with D possibly called TRBD1 or TRBD2 (5 bases each). The CDR3 is 15 amino acids. The V end was cut by 2 bases, the J end by 2 bases, with 13 bases between. Germline V gene data show CDR1 as KGHSH and CDR2 as LQKENI. The CDR3 sequence: CASSPVGTGAYEQYF. The CDR3 bases are TGTGCCAGCTCACCAGTCGGGACGGGTGCCTACGAGCAGTACTTC.

This sequence joins TRBV14 and TRBJ2-7; D not certain. The CDR3 length is 13 residues. The V end lost 3 bases, the J end lost 3 bases, and 9 bases lay between the germline ends. CDR1 and CDR2 from the germline V gene are SGHDN and FVKESK. Here the CDR3 DNA reads TGTGCCAGCAGCCAGTACTCAGGCTACGAGCAGTACTTC. It yields the protein CASSQYSGYEQYF.

The chain joins TRBV27 to TRBJ2-3; tentatively, D is TRBD2 (5 bases). The CDR3 loop spans 15 amino acids. V lost 10 bases to trimming and J lost 3 bases, with 20 bases between them. From germline, CDR1 is MNHEY and CDR2 SMNVEV (reference sequence). The CDR3 reads CATSTLSEGTDTQYF. In DNA form, the CDR3 reads TGTGCCACCTCGACGCTCTCTGAGGGTACAGATACGCAGTATTTT.

The CDR3 DNA is TGTGCCAGCACCCCCTGGACTAGCGGGAGGGCGAACACCGGGGAGCTGTTTTTT. Translated: CASTPWTSGRANTGELFF. The rearrangement uses TRBV7-2 and TRBJ2-2, with 15 bases lining up with TRBD2. V was clipped by 7 bases and J by 0 bases; unmatched bases: 6. CDR1 SGHTA and CDR2 FQGNSA come from the germline V gene. The CDR3 consists of 18 residues.